The 25 T cell receptor beta chains listed next were all sequenced from one sample in a study of beta chain features in type 1 diabetes. Study outcomes and limitations: Type 1 diabetes patients had moderately but significantly shorter TCRB CDR3s in all four CD4+ subsets.

For these TCRs, the target antigens are not known. The whole isolated RNA underwent reverse transcription, so sequencing captured expressed TCRB transcripts. Some clones are missing from TCRdb's copy, which holds only in-frame ones; the method was immunoSEQ multiplex PCR. The sample contains hundreds of thousands of clones, about 15% of which appear only once. The specimen was naive CD4+ T cells from blood. These TCRs come from a man aged 18-30 years with type 1 diabetes.

This clone was found a few times. The chain has TRBV25-1 and TRBJ1-2; possible D gene TRBD1, 5 bases. V was shortened by 2 bases and J by 6 bases, with 10 bases between the two germline ends. The germline gives CDR1 MGHDK, CDR2 SYGVNS. This CDR3 spans 13 amino acids. Here the CDR3 reads CASSEQGTDGYTF. The DNA for the CDR3 is TGTGCCAGCAGTGAACAGGGAACCGATGGCTACACCTTC.

This clone was observed a handful of times. The CDR3 reads CASSLAGGGAQFF. The DNA for the CDR3 is TGCGCCAGCAGCTTGGCCGGGGGGGGCGCGCAGTTCTTC. The chain carries TRBV5-1 and TRBJ2-1, with 8 nucleotides matching TRBD2. After removal of 0 bases from V and 12 bases from J, the junction contained 5 bases not matched to a gene. CDR1 is SGHRS, CDR2 YFSETQ, per germline. The length of the CDR3 is 13 residues. Full variable domain (outside the CDR3, taken from reference TRBV5-1 and TRBJ2-1): KAGVTQTPRYLIKTRGQQVTLSCSPISGHRSVSWYQQTPGQGLQFLFEYFSETQRNKGNFPGRFSGRQFSNSRSEMNVSTLELGDSALYLCASSLAGGGAQFFGPGTRLTVL.

The rearrangement joins TRBV6-5 to TRBJ2-7, with a tentative D call TRBD2 (7 bases). The CDR3 extends over 13 amino acids. Germline CDR1 MNHEY, CDR2 SVGAGI. V lost 8 bases and J lost 3, with 14 bases in between. The CDR3, as DNA: TGTGCCAGCGGGCGCGGGGGCATCTACGAGCAGTACTTC. Protein sequence: CASGRGGIYEQYF.

This clone turned up a few times. The rearrangement links TRBV5-1 to TRBJ2-4; 9 nucleotides match TRBD1. There are 15 residues in the CDR3. The V and J ends lost 7 bases and 7 bases, in that order; junction bases with no gene match: 12. Germline V gene sequence: CDR1 SGHRS, CDR2 YFSETQ. CDR3 DNA: TGCGCCAGCTCCCGGCGGGGACAGGGTAGGAACATTCAGTACTTC. This codes for CASSRRGQGRNIQYF.

This chain links TRBV7-2 with TRBJ2-3; 10 nucleotides match TRBD2. The J segment lost 2 bases and the V segment lost 1 base, leaving 6 bases of the junction unmatched. Germline V gene data show CDR1 as SGHTA and CDR2 as FQGNSA. The CDR3 runs to 17 residues. The CDR3 sequence is CASSLVVSGGFTDTQYF. The DNA of the CDR3 is TGTGCCAGCAGCTTAGTCGTTAGCGGGGGGTTCACAGATACGCAGTATTTT. Looking up the rest from reference TRBV7-2 and TRBJ2-3 gives the full variable domain: GAGVSQSPSNKVTEKGKDVELRCDPISGHTALYWYRQSLGQGLEFLIYFQGNSAPDKSGLPSDRFSAERTGGSVSTLTIQRTQQEDSAVYLCASSLVVSGGFTDTQYFGPGTRLTVL.

The V gene is TRBV18, the J gene TRBJ1-1; D gene uncertain. The V gene lost 2 bases and the J gene lost 4 bases, with 14 bases spanning the gap. The germline V gene has CDR1 KGHSH and CDR2 LQKENI. CDR3 length: 15 residues. CDR3 coding DNA: TGTGCCAGCTCACCAGTTTCGGGGTCTACCACTGAAGCTTTCTTT. Translating it yields CASSPVSGSTTEAFF.

The J gene is TRBJ2-1, the V gene TRBV2, with 7 bases that match TRBD2. Trimming removed 5 bases from V and 2 bases from J; junction bases left unmatched: 9. The length of the CDR3 is 16 residues. Germline CDR1 SNHLY, CDR2 FYNNEI. CDR3 DNA sequence: TGTGCCAGCAGTTCAGCAGCGGGGATAACCTACAATGAGCAGTTCTTC. Translating gives CASSSAAGITYNEQFF.

The chain uses TRBV6-5 and TRBJ2-7, with TRBD1 identical over 8 bases. Germline V gives CDR1 MNHEY, CDR2 SVGAGI. The J segment lost 12 bases and the V segment lost 6 bases, leaving 13 bases of the junction unmatched. This CDR3 spans 13 amino acids. The DNA for the CDR3 is TGTGCCAGCAGACGCTCCGGACAGGGAGTCGTGTACTTC. Its translation is CASRRSGQGVVYF.

The V call is TRBV7-9, the J call TRBJ1-1; perhaps TRBD1 as D (6 bases). The CDR3 runs 13 residues. V gave up 8 bases and J gave up 0 bases, with 10 bases separating them. CDR1 is SEHNR and CDR2 is FQNEAQ in the germline V gene (reference sequence). The CDR3 sequence is CASEGQMNTEAFF. CDR3 DNA sequence: TGTGCCAGCGAAGGACAGATGAACACTGAAGCTTTCTTT.

The chain uses TRBV5-4 and TRBJ2-5; possible D gene TRBD2, 6 bases. V was pared by 0 bases and J by 3 bases, with 12 bases between. The CDR3 runs to 15 residues. The V gene's germline CDR1 is SGHNT and CDR2 YYREEE (reference sequence). The CDR3 bases are TGTGCCAGCAGCTTGGGGGGGTCGGGAGAAGAGACCCAGTACTTC. This translates into CASSLGGSGEETQYF.

There are a few counts of this clone. The chain employs TRBV4-3 and TRBJ1-2; unclear D gene. Germline V gives CDR1 LGHNA, CDR2 YSLEER. The CDR3 sequence is 15 residues long. The V and J ends lost 1 base and 7 bases respectively, with 16 bases between them. In DNA, the CDR3 is TGCGCCAGCAGCCAAGGCGGCTTCTCACACCGTGGCTACACCTTC. Translating gives CASSQGGFSHRGYTF.

V and J are TRBV2 and TRBJ2-5; TRBD2 matches at 11 bases. CDR1 SNHLY and CDR2 FYNNEI come from the germline V gene. The CDR3 runs to 16 residues. V trimming: 6 bases; J trimming: 0 bases; junction bases outside the gene matches: 6. The DNA of the CDR3 is TGTGCCAGCAGCCCCGGACTAGCGGGTTACCAAGAGACCCAGTACTTC. Translated: CASSPGLAGYQETQYF.

The chain combines TRBV6-5 with TRBJ1-2; D is uncertain. The germline V gene encodes CDR1 MNHEY and CDR2 SVGAGI. V was clipped by 6 bases and J by 3 bases, with 11 bases between them. The CDR3 contains 13 residues. The CDR3 nucleotides read TGTGCCAGCAGCTACCGGGTGTACTATGGCTACACCTTC. Translated: CASSYRVYYGYTF.

This clone was seen only a few times. The gene calls are TRBV7-2 and TRBJ1-2, with D possibly TRBD1 on 6 matching bases. The CDR3 runs 15 residues. CDR1 SGHTA and CDR2 FQGNSA come from the germline V gene. Between the trimmed V and J ends, which lost 1 base and 2 bases, there was a span of 11 bases. CDR3 in DNA: TGTGCCAGCAGCTTAGATAACAGGGTCAACTATGGCTACACCTTC. Amino acid sequence: CASSLDNRVNYGYTF.

This clone came up a few times. The chain couples TRBV7-2 to TRBJ2-7, with 7 bases that match TRBD2. Germline CDR1 reads SGHTA; CDR2 reads FQGNSA. After removal of 5 bases from V and 3 bases from J, the junction contained 10 bases not matched to a gene. The CDR3 consists of 15 residues. This CDR3 reads CASSASSGEGYEQYF. Written as DNA, the CDR3 is TGTGCCAGCAGCGCATCCTCCGGGGAGGGCTACGAGCAGTACTTC.

This clone was found a few times. This chain connects TRBV4-2 to TRBJ2-1, with 11 positions matching TRBD2. The CDR3 is made up of 19 amino acids. Germline lookup yields CDR1 LGHNA and CDR2 YNFKEQ. J was trimmed by 1 base and V by 1 base; bases with no gene match: 9. The CDR3 here is CASSQAGLAGGSSYNEQFF. In DNA form, the CDR3 reads TGTGCCAGCAGCCAAGCAGGCCTAGCGGGAGGCTCGTCCTACAATGAGCAGTTCTTC.

The chain joins TRBV9 to TRBJ2-3, with TRBD2 matching over 8 bases. The CDR3 is 17 amino acids. The V and J ends lost 4 bases and 4 bases, in that order; junction bases with no gene match: 14. The germline V gene encodes CDR1 SGDLS and CDR2 YYNGEE. The DNA for the CDR3 is TGTGCCAGCAGCATGAACGGGGGGGCCACATTTCCAGATACGCAGTATTTT. It yields the protein CASSMNGGATFPDTQYF.

The chain couples TRBV9 to TRBJ1-4; D is unclear. Trimming left V 0 bases short and J 10 bases short, with 13 bases between. The germline CDR1 and CDR2 sequences are SGDLS and YYNGEE. CDR3 length: 14 residues. The CDR3 loop reads CASSVGGGAGKLFF. CDR3 nucleotides: TGTGCCAGCAGCGTAGGAGGCGGAGCGGGAAAACTGTTTTTT.

This clone was seen only a few times. This sequence joins TRBV4-2 and TRBJ2-5, with TRBD2 identical over 7 bases. Trimming at V came to 0 bases and at J to 2 bases, leaving 9 bases not matched to a gene. Germline V CDR1 and CDR2: LGHNA, YNFKEQ. This CDR3 comprises 17 residues. CDR3 amino acids: CASSQERGAGLQETQYF. CDR3 DNA sequence: TGTGCCAGCAGCCAAGAGAGGGGAGCGGGGCTTCAAGAGACCCAGTACTTC.

This clone was seen a handful of times. The rearrangement links TRBV9 to TRBJ2-7; 12 bases map to TRBD1. CDR3 length: 14 amino acids. J lost 7 bases, V lost 2 bases, and 4 bases had no gene match. Germline V gives CDR1 SGDLS, CDR2 YYNGEE. Written as DNA, the CDR3 is TGTGCCAGCAGCGTGCGGGACAGGGGGCAAGAGCAGTACTTC. Its translation is CASSVRDRGQEQYF. The whole variable domain, remainder taken from reference TRBV9 and TRBJ2-7, is DSGVTQTPKHLITATGQRVTLRCSPRSGDLSVYWYQQSLDQGLQFLIQYYNGEERAKGNILERFSAQQFPDLHSELNLSSLELGDSALYFCASSVRDRGQEQYFGPGTRLTVT.

The V call is TRBV18, the J call TRBJ1-2, with D possibly being TRBD1 (5 bases). CDR1 is KGHSH and CDR2 is LQKENI in the germline V gene. The CDR3 contains 14 residues. V lost 4 bases and J 3 bases, leaving 12 bases between the germline ends. CDR3 DNA: TGTGCCAGCTCACGATTTCAGGGTGACTATGGCTACACCTTC. Translated: CASSRFQGDYGYTF.

This clone was detected many times. The chain combines TRBV4-3 with TRBJ2-2, with unresolved D. The germline V gene has CDR1 LGHNA and CDR2 YSLEER. The V end lost 5 bases, the J end lost 6 bases, and 7 bases lay between the germline ends. The CDR3 sequence is 12 residues long. CDR3 nucleotide sequence: TGCGCCAGCAGCGCCGCGGCCGGGGAGCTGTTTTTT. This translates into CASSAAAGELFF.

In this sample, this clone turned up a few times. This chain joins TRBV5-1 and TRBJ2-3; no clear D. V lost 5 bases and J 3 bases, leaving 16 bases between the germline ends. CDR3 length: 15 amino acids. The germline V gene encodes CDR1 SGHRS and CDR2 YFSETQ. This chain's CDR3 is CASSSTTGMTDTQYF. CDR3 sequence (DNA): TGCGCCAGCAGTTCTACGACTGGAATGACAGATACGCAGTATTTT.

The chain carries TRBV11-2 and TRBJ2-5, with D unclear. The V end lost 3 bases, the J end lost 6 bases, and 5 bases lay between the germline ends. The length of the CDR3 is 11 residues. Looked up from germline, CDR1 is SGHAT and CDR2 is FQNNGV. CDR3: CASSFLQTQYF. In DNA, the CDR3 is TGTGCCAGCAGCTTTCTACAGACCCAGTACTTC.

This chain connects TRBV27 to TRBJ2-2; 15 positions agree with TRBD2. CDR3 length: 18 residues. V lost 3 bases and J lost 6; bases outside the gene matches: 8. Germline CDR1 MNHEY, CDR2 SMNVEV (reference sequence). The CDR3 sequence is CASSFPGTSGRKSGELFF. CDR3 sequence (DNA): TGTGCCAGCAGTTTCCCCGGGACTAGCGGGAGGAAATCCGGGGAGCTGTTTTTT.